This TCR beta chain was documented in a study of blood T cell repertoires in COVID-19. In the study overall: The analysed material was cDNA or gDNA that came from T cells, B-cell-depleted T cells, or PBMCs.

Germline assignment: CDR1 MNHEY and CDR2 SMNVEV (reference sequence). The ends lost 0 bases at V and 5 bases at J; junction bases unmatched: 12. The length of the CDR3 is 17 residues. Sequencing used immunoSEQ multiplex PCR; TCRdb keeps in-frame clones, though not all of them. The sample records about 72,000 clones, around 76% being singletons. Sequencing used peripheral blood. The chain combines TRBV27 with TRBJ1-1, with 7 bases lining up with TRBD1. The receptor's source is a human donor in a cohort sampled during active COVID-19. In DNA form, the CDR3 reads TGTGCCAGCAGTTTATCCCGACCGGGACAGAGGAGGACTGAAGCTTTCTTT. It is translated as CASSLSRPGQRRTEAFF.